The present T cell receptor beta chain was sequenced within a study of cytomegalovirus exposure and HLA in healthy donors. Findings and caveats of the study: Researchers reported in a later analysis that a missense DCLRE1C variant was tied to TCR beta V- and J-gene trimming. Because they were indistinguishable, some V segments, including TRBV6-2 and TRBV6-3, were excluded.

The V segment lost 7 bases and the J segment 7 bases; nucleotides outside the gene matches: 6. Germline V gene lookup returns CDR1 SGHRS and CDR2 YFSETQ. This CDR3 has 12 amino acids. PCR employed 60 Vbeta and 13 Jbeta primers. Assay used: immunoSEQ multiplex PCR; TCRdb lists only in-frame clones, some missing. The table includes about 140,000 clones, around 80% detected once. Nominally healthy donors were sampled, though unrecorded immune exposures were likely. A word on this clone: The antigen is undetermined.

This chain connects TRBV5-1 to TRBJ2-7, with 9 bases lining up with TRBD2. Sequencing was done on a sample of PBMCs. This receptor was taken from a man aged 18 to 29 in good health and CMV-seropositive. CDR3 sequence: CASASSGKEQYF. In nucleotides, the CDR3 is TGCGCCAGCGCATCTAGCGGGAAGGAGCAGTACTTC.